The TCR beta chain under discussion was sequenced for a study of T cell clones after liver transplantation. Overall study: Tolerance: complete withdrawal held at least one year, liver enzymes staying within twice normal.

Germline values: CDR1 LGHNA, CDR2 YSLEER. The CDR3 is 15 residues long. V was pared by 0 bases and J by 5 bases, with 11 bases between. Overall study results and limits: A significant post-transplant drop in circulating graft-donor-reactive CD4 TCRbeta sequences occurred in most of the 8 subjects.

Details on this clone: What it binds is unknown.

The repertoire was sequenced with immunoSEQ multiplex PCR; TCRdb's copy has only in-frame clones and lacks some. This table has 6,000 or so clones, 70% to 80% appearing once. Specimen: CD8+ T cells from blood, collected around 45 months after liver transplant. The chain recombines TRBV4-3 with TRBJ1-5; D ambiguous. The clonotype was recovered from a human patient who received a liver transplant. Some of these T cells may belong to the graft donor. CDR3 sequence: CASSQDLTAYQPQHF. CDR3 coding DNA: TGCGCCAGCAGCCAAGATCTAACAGCCTATCAGCCCCAGCATTTT.